One sample yielded the 10 T cell receptor beta chains listed below, sequenced in a study of blood T cell repertoires in COVID-19. Clones were read by immunoSEQ multiplex PCR, and TCRdb kept only the in-frame ones, dropping some. The sample lists approximately 170,000 clones, approximately 90% seen once, with approximately 1.1% in the top ten. The sample was peripheral blood. The receptors come from a man aged 25-45 years with acute or convalescent COVID-19.

DNA of the CDR3: TGCGCCAGCAGCCGCCTGGGACAGGGGGGAGGTGCAGATACGCAGTATTTT. Translated, it gives CASSRLGQGGGADTQYF. The rearrangement links TRBV4-1 to TRBJ2-3, with 11 bases fitting TRBD1. This CDR3 is built from 17 residues. CDR1 and CDR2 (germline): MGHRA, YSYEKL. V lost 4 bases and J lost 4; bases outside the gene matches: 10.

This clone came up once. The chain couples TRBV3-1 (or the pseudogene TRBV3-2) to TRBJ1-2, with 8 bases identical to TRBD1. Germline assignment: CDR1 LGHDT and CDR2 YNNKEL (reference sequence). Germline trimming cut 4 bases from V and 4 bases from J; bases unmatched to any gene: 2. The CDR3 spans 13 residues. CDR3 sequence: CASSPGQGYGYTF. The CDR3 DNA reads as TGTGCCAGCAGCCCCGGACAGGGCTATGGCTACACCTTC.

The chain uses TRBV30 and TRBJ1-2; D not resolved. The length of the CDR3 is 11 residues. V lost 5 bases, J lost 1 base, and 5 bases lay in between. CDR1 GTSNPN and CDR2 SVGIG come from the germline V gene (reference sequence). The CDR3 here is CAWDINYGYTF. The CDR3 DNA is TGTGCCTGGGATATTAACTATGGCTACACCTTC.

The chain carries TRBV19 and TRBJ2-7; the match to TRBD2 covers 8 bases. The CDR3 loop spans 16 amino acids. The germline V gene has CDR1 LNHDA and CDR2 SQIVND (reference sequence). After removal of 2 bases from V and 3 bases from J, the junction contained 9 bases not matched to a gene. The CDR3 reads CASSISGLAGDYEQYF. DNA for the CDR3: TGTGCCAGTAGTATAAGTGGTCTAGCGGGCGACTACGAGCAGTACTTC.

V usage is TRBV28 and J usage is TRBJ2-7, with 8 bases lining up with TRBD2. Germline V gene data show CDR1 as MDHEN and CDR2 as SYDVKM. V gave up 1 base and J gave up 0 bases; unmatched junction bases: 11. The CDR3 length is 18 residues. The CDR3 loop is CASSLFGGAGGRSYEQYF. CDR3 sequence (DNA): TGTGCCAGCAGTTTATTCGGGGGGGCGGGCGGACGCTCCTACGAGCAGTACTTC.

This clone was seen a single time. The chain has TRBV12-5 and TRBJ2-7, with D possibly matching TRBD1 (5 bases). In germline, CDR1 is LGHNT, CDR2 FRNRAP. Trimming shortened V by 6 bases and J by 2 bases, and 23 bases separated the two germline ends. The length of the CDR3 is 17 residues. The CDR3 here is CASGPIRQNDSTYEQYF. CDR3 DNA sequence: TGTGCTAGTGGACCCATCCGACAGAACGATTCTACCTACGAGCAGTACTTC.

The gene calls are TRBV10-3 and TRBJ2-1; 7 bases match TRBD2. The CDR3 contains 15 residues. Per germline, CDR1 ENHRY and CDR2 SYGVKD. J gave up 8 bases and V 4 bases, and 11 bases lay outside the gene matches. This chain's CDR3 is CAISGGMGGSDEQFF. CDR3 in DNA: TGTGCCATCAGTGGGGGGATGGGCGGGAGCGATGAGCAGTTCTTC.

The chain is built from TRBV6-5 and TRBJ1-5; D is possibly TRBD1 (5 bases). Looked up from germline, CDR1 is MNHEY and CDR2 is SVGAGI. The CDR3 sequence is 15 residues long. Trimming took 7 bases from V and 4 from J, leaving 17 bases between them. The CDR3 sequence: CASTLDRGRNQPQHF. The CDR3 DNA is TGTGCCAGCACCCTCGATAGGGGCAGGAATCAGCCCCAGCATTTT.

The chain recombines TRBV12-3 or TRBV12-4 with TRBJ2-3; D unresolved. The CDR3 is 13 residues long. The ends were cut back, 2 bases at V and 8 bases at J, with 11 bases in the middle. CDR3: CASSLYMAVTQYF. The CDR3 nucleotides are TGTGCCAGCAGTTTATATATGGCAGTTACGCAGTATTTT.

This clone was seen a handful of times. The V gene is TRBV5-6, the J gene TRBJ2-7, with D perhaps TRBD2 (6 bases). Germline loops: CDR1 SGHDT, CDR2 YYEEEE. CDR3 length equals 17 residues. The V end was cut by 0 bases, the J end by 6 bases, with 22 bases between. The CDR3 spells CASSLVVPGLEPPEQYF. DNA of the CDR3: TGTGCCAGCAGCTTGGTTGTTCCGGGACTCGAGCCGCCCGAGCAGTACTTC.